These 28 T cell receptor beta chains share one sample of origin, sequenced in a study of blood T cells in healthy people across ages. A second PCR, run for roughly 7 to 11 cycles, used a sample-barcoded 5' primer plus a J-beta primer mix. One entry per CDR3 protein results from TCRdb running MiXCR on the 5' RACE reads. The data hold 590,000 or so distinct CDR3 sequences, with about 30% observed a single time. Input material: blood. All receptors derive from a woman of 80 years or more in good health.

A note on this clonotype: One junction end disagrees with the germline gene, perhaps due to a read error. The CDR3, as DNA: TGTGCCAGCAAACGGGGGACCAATGGAAAACTGTTTTTT. Translation gives CASKRGTNGKLFF. This chain links TRBV12-3 or TRBV12-4 with TRBJ1-4, with a possible D match to TRBD1 (5 bases). The CDR3 extends over 13 amino acids.

The sample holds many counts of this clonotype. The chain uses TRBV28 and TRBJ2-1, with D perhaps TRBD1 (6 bases). V lost 3 bases and J 1 base, leaving 13 bases between the germline ends. Per the germline V gene, CDR1 is MDHEN and CDR2 is SYDVKM. CDR3 length: 16 amino acids. This CDR3 reads CASSFMFRGSYNEQFF. The CDR3 nucleotides are TGTGCCAGCAGTTTTATGTTTAGGGGGTCCTACAATGAGCAGTTCTTC.

Ten or more counts support this clonotype. This chain connects TRBV7-2 to TRBJ2-1; maybe TRBD2 (5 bases). Germline loops: CDR1 SGHTA, CDR2 FQGNSA. Trimming stripped 8 bases from V and 4 bases from J, with 12 bases between. This CDR3 has 13 residues. The CDR3 is CASGRERYNEQFF. CDR3 nucleotides: TGTGCCAGCGGCCGGGAACGATACAATGAGCAGTTCTTC. Based on the CDR3 plus reference TRBV7-2 and TRBJ2-1, the full variable domain is GAGVSQSPSNKVTEKGKDVELRCDPISGHTALYWYRQSLGQGLEFLIYFQGNSAPDKSGLPSDRFSAERTGGSVSTLTIQRTQQEDSAVYLCASGRERYNEQFFGPGTRLTVL.

The V gene is TRBV29-1, the J gene TRBJ2-5; TRBD1 matches at 8 bases. V was pared by 8 bases and J by 6 bases, with 8 bases of the junction left unmatched. This CDR3 region has 12 residues. CDR1 SQVTM and CDR2 ANQGSEA come from the germline V gene. The CDR3 DNA follows: TGCAGCACTTCAGACAGGGGACAGACCCAGTACTTC. Translating it yields CSTSDRGQTQYF.

This clonotype was observed once. This rearrangement joins TRBV28 to TRBJ2-7; 9 nucleotides line up with TRBD1. The J call may be wrong; the DNA end is better matched by TRBJ2-5. Germline V gives CDR1 MDHEN, CDR2 SYDVKM. CDR3 length: 15 residues. CDR3 nucleotides: TGTGCCAGCAGCTCACCGGGACAGGGTTCAGAGACCCAGTACTTC. This sequence encodes CASSSPGQGSETQYF.

A word on this clonotype: Sequence at one end of the junction differs from germline and may be a read error. The chain is built from TRBV29-1 and TRBJ2-5; 7 bases agree with TRBD2. The CDR3 is made up of 15 amino acids. Germline CDR1 reads SQVTM; CDR2 reads ANQGSEA. Written as DNA, the CDR3 is TGCAGCGTTGAAACAGGCGGGGGAGACCAGGAGACCCAGTACTTC. Encoded protein: CSVETGGGDQETQYF.

This clonotype was counted between two and nine times. A much larger clone differs from this one at a single base, so this may be a read error. The rearrangement links TRBV6-1 to TRBJ1-2, with D unclear. Germline V lookup: CDR1 MNHNS, CDR2 SASEGT. V lost 4 bases and J 1 base, leaving 16 bases between the germline ends. The CDR3 consists of 16 residues. CDR3 coding DNA: TGTGCCAGCAGTGGCTGGGAGGCCCGAAGTAACTATGGCTACACCTTC. It translates to CASSGWEARSNYGYTF.

This clonotype came up many times. The V call is TRBV7-9, the J call TRBJ1-6, with D unresolved. Germline CDR1 reads SEHNR; CDR2 reads FQNEAQ (reference sequence). V was cut by 1 base and J by 7 bases, with 8 bases left in between. The length of the CDR3 is 14 residues. CDR3 loop: CASSLVGVNSPLHF. CDR3 coding DNA: TGTGCCAGCAGCTTAGTCGGTGTAAATTCACCCCTCCACTTT.

The chain carries TRBV28 and TRBJ2-7, with D tentatively TRBD1 or TRBD2 (6 bases each). The germline CDR1 and CDR2 sequences are MDHEN and SYDVKM. This CDR3 is built from 14 residues. The V and J ends lost 10 bases and 1 base respectively, with 17 bases between them. The CDR3 spells CAIIGGSGSYEQYF. The CDR3 DNA is TGTGCCATAATAGGGGGAAGCGGGTCCTACGAGCAGTACTTC.

In regard to this clonotype: A much more abundant neighbour one base away suggests this may be a read error. The chain joins TRBV9 to TRBJ2-3; D uncertain. This CDR3 spans 14 amino acids. CDR1 and CDR2 (germline): SGDLS, YYNGEE. The CDR3 DNA sequence: TGTGCCGGCAGCGTGGATGCTAGCACAGATACGCAGTATTTT. Its protein product is CAGSVDASTDTQYF.

The V call is TRBV18, the J call TRBJ1-1, with TRBD1 as a possible D gene (6 bases). This CDR3 has 15 amino acids. V lost 2 bases and J lost 5, with 15 bases in between. Germline values: CDR1 KGHSH, CDR2 LQKENI. The CDR3 is CASSPVQGRGTEAFF. The DNA of the CDR3 is TGTGCCAGCTCACCAGTTCAGGGGCGGGGGACTGAAGCTTTCTTT.

Worth noting for this clonotype: Given a much more abundant clone one base away, this may be a read error. CDR3 bases: TGTGCCAGCTCACCATCCCTTTATACCACAGATACGCTGTATTTT. This translates into CASSPSLYTTDTLYF. The genes are TRBV18 and TRBJ2-3; D gene ambiguous. The germline CDR1 and CDR2 sequences are KGHSH and LQKENI. The CDR3 is 15 amino acids.

Turning to this clonotype: This may come from a read error, since a much larger clone is one base off. This chain joins TRBV12-3 or TRBV12-4 and TRBJ1-1; TRBD1 aligns across 7 bases. CDR3 length: 14 residues. CDR3 region: CASSSSGGNAEAFF. In nucleotides, the CDR3 is TGTGCCAGCAGTTCATCAGGGGGGAACGCTGAAGCTTTCTTT.

The chain joins TRBV12-5 to TRBJ2-3; tentatively, D is TRBD2 (5 bases). The V gene's germline CDR1 is LGHNT and CDR2 FRNRAP. The CDR3 is 11 residues long. Written as DNA, the CDR3 is TGTGTTACGACTAACACAGATACGCAGTATTTT. This sequence encodes CVTTNTDTQYF.

The sample holds many counts of this clonotype. The chain employs TRBV29-1 and TRBJ1-1; 7 bases are shared with TRBD1. Trimming removed 7 bases from V and 6 bases from J; junction bases left unmatched: 2. Germline CDR1 is SQVTM and CDR2 is ANQGSEA. The CDR3 consists of 10 residues. The CDR3 here is CSGGTAEAFF. As DNA, the CDR3 is TGCAGCGGAGGGACAGCTGAAGCTTTCTTT.

This clonotype was seen at least ten times. The V gene is TRBV9, the J gene TRBJ2-5; a possible D gene is TRBD2 (5 bases). Germline-derived CDR1 and CDR2 are SGDLS and YYNGEE. V lost 7 bases and J 5 bases, leaving 18 bases between the germline ends. The CDR3 length is 14 residues. In DNA form, the CDR3 reads TGTGCCAGCGCAGCAACTGGGTCGGGGGAGACCCAGTACTTC. Amino acids: CASAATGSGETQYF.

This clonotype was picked up many times. The chain has TRBV3-1 and TRBJ1-2; no firm D call. The CDR3 length is 14 residues. Trimming removed 4 bases from V and 0 bases from J, with 9 bases in between. The germline V gene has CDR1 LGHDT and CDR2 YNNKEL (reference sequence). CDR3 amino acids: CASSPPGSNYGYTF. The CDR3 bases are TGTGCCAGCAGCCCACCGGGATCTAACTATGGCTACACCTTC.

Notes on this clonotype: This may arise from a read error, as a much more abundant clone is one base away. The chain is built from TRBV7-9 and TRBJ2-3, with D perhaps matching TRBD2 (6 bases). Germline CDR1 is SEHNR and CDR2 is FQNEAQ (reference sequence). V was trimmed by 5 bases and J by 4 bases, leaving 22 bases between them. The CDR3 totals 17 residues. The DNA of the CDR3 is TGTGCCAGCAGCCCAACCCCGACTACAGCTAGCGCAGATACGCAGTATTTT. Its protein is CASSPTPTTASADTQYF.

This clonotype was counted at least ten times. The rearrangement links TRBV9 to TRBJ2-3; TRBD2 is a possible D gene (6 bases). With 0 bases removed from V and 4 bases from J, the gap between germline ends came to 21 bases. This CDR3 region has 18 residues. Germline lookup yields CDR1 SGDLS and CDR2 YYNGEE. CDR3 DNA sequence: TGTGCCAGCAGCGTAGGGACTACGACCGCCTCCGGGGCAGATACGCAGTATTTT. It translates to CASSVGTTTASGADTQYF.

This clonotype was detected a few times. V gene TRBV28 combines with J gene TRBJ2-2; D not certain. Trimming removed 6 bases at V and 5 bases at J, with 13 bases between. CDR3 length: 14 residues. Germline V gene lookup returns CDR1 MDHEN and CDR2 SYDVKM. CDR3 nucleotide sequence: TGTGCCAGCAGGCCAAGAGTCAAGACCGGGGAGCTGTTTTTT. Protein sequence: CASRPRVKTGELFF. Full variable domain (remainder filled in from reference TRBV28 and TRBJ2-2): DVKVTQSSRYLVKRTGEKVFLECVQDMDHENMFWYRQDPGLGLRLIYFSYDVKMKEKGDIPEGYSVSREKKERFSLILESASTNQTSMYLCASRPRVKTGELFFGEGSRLTVL.

As to this clonotype: With a much larger clone just one base away, this may be a read error. The gene calls are TRBV5-1 and TRBJ2-2, with 10 bases identical to TRBD1. CDR3 length: 14 residues. The germline V gene encodes CDR1 SGHRS and CDR2 YFSETQ. Unmatched junction bases numbered 3, after V lost 4 bases and J lost 6 bases. CDR3 bases: TGCGCCAGCAGCACCGGACAGGGGGCCGGGGAGCTGTTTTTT. Translating it yields CASSTGQGAGELFF.

This clonotype showed up just a few times. V usage is TRBV7-8 and J usage is TRBJ2-1; a possible D gene is TRBD2 (5 bases). The CDR3 is 17 residues long. Trimming shortened V by 5 bases and J by 6 bases, and 23 bases separated the two germline ends. Germline lookup yields CDR1 SGHVS and CDR2 FQNEAQ. CDR3 protein: CASSLSSRSSIGNEQFF. In nucleotides, the CDR3 is TGTGCCAGCAGCCTTTCCTCTCGATCTAGCATAGGCAATGAGCAGTTCTTC. The full variable domain, in which reference TRBV7-8 and TRBJ2-1 provide the parts outside the CDR3, is GAGVSQSPRYKVAKRGQDVALRCDPISGHVSLFWYQQALGQGPEFLTYFQNEAQLDKSGLPSDRFFAERPEGSVSTLKIQRTQQEDSAVYLCASSLSSRSSIGNEQFFGPGTRLTVL.

With regard to this clonotype: A much larger clone differs by one base, so this may be a read error. The chain is built from TRBV30 and TRBJ1-1; D remains unclear. This CDR3 has 11 residues. Germline V gives CDR1 GTSNPN, CDR2 SVGIG (reference sequence). Between the trimmed V and J ends, which lost 4 bases and 0 bases, there was a span of 3 bases. CDR3 DNA sequence: TGTGCCTGGAACATGAACACTGAAGCTTTCTTT. Its translation is CAWNMNTEAFF.

This clonotype came up many times. The chain uses TRBV12-3 or TRBV12-4 and TRBJ2-3; 11 bases agree with TRBD2. This CDR3 has 15 amino acids. Trimming cost V 5 bases and J 6 bases; bases outside gene matches: 7. CDR3 coding DNA: TGTGCCAGCAGTCGGACTAGCGGGTCTGGGGATACGCAGTATTTT. It codes for CASSRTSGSGDTQYF.

This clonotype was seen only a few times. A much larger clone lies a single base off, so this may be a read error. The CDR3 DNA follows: TGTGCCAGCAGCCAAATTTCGGGGGGGCCCTGTGATGAGCAGTTCTTC. Its protein is CASSQISGGPCDEQFF. The genes are TRBV4-2 and TRBJ2-1; 8 bases are shared with TRBD2. Germline V gene data show CDR1 as LGHNA and CDR2 as YNFKEQ. The junction had 11 bases not matched to a gene; V was cut back by 2 bases and J by 8 bases. The CDR3 runs 16 residues.

This clonotype was recorded a few times. The genes are TRBV19 and TRBJ2-5; the D gene could be TRBD1 or TRBD2 (5 bases each). There are 12 residues in the CDR3. V gave up 8 bases and J gave up 5 bases, with 12 bases separating them. Germline CDR1 is LNHDA and CDR2 is SQIVND (reference sequence). This chain's CDR3 is CASGTGRETQYF. The CDR3 nucleotides are TGTGCCAGTGGGACCGGACGGGAGACCCAGTACTTC.

The table lists this clonotype with a few counts. This chain connects TRBV12-3 or TRBV12-4 to TRBJ1-5, with D perhaps matching TRBD1 (5 bases). CDR3 size: 15 residues. V gave up 1 base and J gave up 4 bases, with 11 bases separating them. The CDR3 protein is CASSLEQGWNQPQHF. CDR3 nucleotide sequence: TGTGCCAGCAGTTTAGAGCAGGGCTGGAATCAGCCCCAGCATTTT.

Concerning this clonotype itself: With a much larger clone just one base away, this may be a read error. The chain links TRBV20-1 to TRBJ2-1, with 8 bases identical to TRBD2. The better agreement between TRBJ2-7 and the DNA end casts doubt on the J call. Germline values: CDR1 DFQATT, CDR2 SNEGSKA (reference sequence). This CDR3 is 15 amino acids long. CDR3 sequence (DNA): TGCAGTGCTAGGGACCGCGGGGGGTTATACAATGAGCAGTACTTC. Residues: CSARDRGGLYNEQYF.